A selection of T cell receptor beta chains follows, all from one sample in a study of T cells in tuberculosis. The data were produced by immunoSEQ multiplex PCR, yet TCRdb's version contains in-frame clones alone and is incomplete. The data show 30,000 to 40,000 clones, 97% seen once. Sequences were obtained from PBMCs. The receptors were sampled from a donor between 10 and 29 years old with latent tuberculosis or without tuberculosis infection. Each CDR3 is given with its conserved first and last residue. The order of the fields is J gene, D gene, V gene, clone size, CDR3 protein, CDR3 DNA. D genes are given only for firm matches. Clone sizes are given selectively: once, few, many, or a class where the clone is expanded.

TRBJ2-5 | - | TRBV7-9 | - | CASSQSPSRGSIFETQYF | TGTGCCAGCAGCCAATCACCCTCTAGGGGGAGTATCTTCGAGACCCAGTACTTC
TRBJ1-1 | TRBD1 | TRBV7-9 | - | CASSPKGTGRTEAFF | TGTGCCAGCAGCCCGAAAGGGACAGGTCGGACTGAAGCTTTCTTT
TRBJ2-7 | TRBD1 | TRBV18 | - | CASSLDRGSYEQYF | TGTGCCAGCTCGCTAGACAGGGGCTCCTACGAGCAGTACTTC
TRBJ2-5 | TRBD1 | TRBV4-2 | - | CASSQRGGDREETQYF | TGTGCCAGCAGCCAGCGTGGGGGGGACAGGGAAGAGACCCAGTACTTC
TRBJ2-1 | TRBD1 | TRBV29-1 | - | CSVTGGYNEQFF | TGCAGTGTGACAGGGGGCTACAATGAGCAGTTCTTC
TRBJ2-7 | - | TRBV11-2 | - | CASSSPGYEQYF | TGTGCCAGCAGCTCCCCCGGCTACGAGCAGTACTTC
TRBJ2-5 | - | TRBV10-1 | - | CASTIYGETQYF | TGCGCCAGCACCATCTACGGGGAGACCCAGTACTTC
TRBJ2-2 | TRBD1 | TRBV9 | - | CASSATGGGLNTGELFF | TGTGCCAGCAGCGCTACAGGGGGCGGATTAAACACCGGGGAGCTGTTTTTT
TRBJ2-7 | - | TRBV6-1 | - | CASSEKVLTPYEQYF | TGTGCCAGCAGTGAAAAGGTACTAACGCCCTACGAGCAGTACTTC
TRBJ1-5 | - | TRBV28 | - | CASSFYSNQPQHF | TGTGCCAGCAGTTTCTACTCCAATCAGCCCCAGCATTTT
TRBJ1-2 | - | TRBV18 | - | CASSPLGGTSDYGYTF | TGTGCCAGCTCACCACTGGGGGGAACATCTGACTATGGCTACACCTTC
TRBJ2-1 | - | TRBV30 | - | CAWSREYEQFF | TGTGCCTGGAGTAGGGAGTATGAGCAGTTCTTC
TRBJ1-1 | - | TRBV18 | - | CASSRLIIPDGDTEAFF | TGTGCCAGCTCAAGACTCATAATACCGGACGGGGACACTGAAGCTTTCTTT
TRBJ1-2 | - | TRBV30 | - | CAWSGLGQRHYGYTF | TGTGCCTGGAGTGGTCTCGGACAGAGACACTATGGCTACACCTTC
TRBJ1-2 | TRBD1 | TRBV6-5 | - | CASSYSRTGGNYGYTF | TGTGCCAGCAGTTACTCGAGGACAGGGGGTAACTATGGCTACACCTTC
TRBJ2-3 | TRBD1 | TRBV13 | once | CASSLEGQGSEYF | TGTGCCAGCAGCTTGGAGGGACAGGGTTCTGAGTATTTT
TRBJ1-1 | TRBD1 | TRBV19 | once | CASSIYLGVDRGGTEAFF | TGTGCCAGTAGTATTTATTTGGGTGTCGACAGGGGGGGGACTGAAGCTTTCTTT
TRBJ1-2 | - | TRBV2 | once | CASSEYQGGYGYTF | TGTGCCAGCAGTGAATATCAGGGAGGCTATGGCTACACCTTC
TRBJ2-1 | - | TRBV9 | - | CASSVAGDSYNEQFF | TGTGCCAGCAGCGTAGCGGGGGACTCTTACAATGAGCAGTTCTTC
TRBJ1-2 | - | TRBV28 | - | CASTNPSNYGYTF | TGTGCCAGCACCAACCCGAGTAACTATGGCTACACCTTC
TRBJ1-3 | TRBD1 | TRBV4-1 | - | CASSELMTGRNTIYF | TGCGCCAGCAGCGAACTGATGACAGGGAGAAACACCATATATTTT
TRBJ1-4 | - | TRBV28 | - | CASTLGGDEKLFF | TGTGCCAGCACCCTAGGGGGGGATGAAAAACTGTTTTTT
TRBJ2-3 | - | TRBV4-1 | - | CASCLGGLGDTQYF | TGCGCCAGCTGCCTAGGGGGTTTAGGAGATACGCAGTATTTT
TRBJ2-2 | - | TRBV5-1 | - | CASSLERVGGELFF | TGCGCCAGCAGCTTGGAGCGGGTCGGCGGGGAGCTGTTTTTT
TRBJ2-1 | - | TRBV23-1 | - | CASSQSQRTPPPHEQFF | TGCGCCAGCAGTCAATCACAGAGAACCCCTCCGCCCCATGAGCAGTTCTTC
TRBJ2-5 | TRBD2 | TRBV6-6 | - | CASTGGSTETQYF | TGTGCCAGCACCGGCGGGAGCACAGAGACCCAGTACTTC
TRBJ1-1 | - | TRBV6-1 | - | CASSEVVAGQGEAFF | TGTGCCAGCAGTGAAGTCGTAGCAGGACAAGGTGAAGCTTTCTTT
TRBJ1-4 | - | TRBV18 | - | CASSPGGAKEKLFF | TGTGCCAGCTCGCCTGGGGGGGCGAAGGAAAAACTGTTTTTT
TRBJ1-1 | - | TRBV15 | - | CATSRDQGNTEAFF | TGTGCCACCAGCAGAGATCAGGGGAACACTGAAGCTTTCTTT
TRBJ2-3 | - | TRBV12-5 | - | CASGYVNDGLLTDTQYF | TGTGCTAGTGGTTACGTAAACGACGGACTACTCACAGATACGCAGTATTTT
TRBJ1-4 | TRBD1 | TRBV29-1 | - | CSAGDRGGTNEKLFF | TGCAGCGCCGGGGACAGGGGGGGGACTAATGAAAAACTGTTTTTT
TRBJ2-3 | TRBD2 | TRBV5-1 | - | CASRLGGLAASTDTQYF | TGCGCCAGCAGGCTTGGGGGACTAGCGGCTAGCACAGATACGCAGTATTTT
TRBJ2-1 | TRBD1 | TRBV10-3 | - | CAISRGPNEQFF | TGTGCCATCAGCAGGGGGCCCAATGAGCAGTTCTTC
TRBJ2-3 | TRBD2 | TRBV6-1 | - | CASSERREWADTQYF | TGTGCCAGCAGTGAAAGGCGGGAGTGGGCAGATACGCAGTATTTT
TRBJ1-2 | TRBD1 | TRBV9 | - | CASSRDRVNYTF | TGTGCCAGCAGCCGGGACAGGGTAAACTACACCTTC
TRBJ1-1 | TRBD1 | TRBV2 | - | CASSMTGGISEAFF | TGTGCCAGCAGTATGACAGGGGGCATCTCTGAAGCTTTCTTT
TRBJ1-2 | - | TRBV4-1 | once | CASTPLPDNYGYTF | TGCGCCAGCACCCCCTTACCAGATAACTATGGCTACACCTTC
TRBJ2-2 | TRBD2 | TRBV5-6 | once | CASSSGLVGTGELFF | TGTGCCAGCAGCTCGGGACTAGTCGGCACCGGGGAGCTGTTTTTT
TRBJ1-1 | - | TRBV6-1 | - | CASSEAGINTEAFF | TGTGCCAGCAGTGAGGCAGGGATAAACACTGAAGCTTTCTTT
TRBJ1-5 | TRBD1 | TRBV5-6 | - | CASSTRTGSNVQPQHF | TGTGCCAGCAGCACCAGGACAGGGTCGAATGTTCAGCCCCAGCATTTT
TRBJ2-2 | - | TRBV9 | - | CASSYTGTRNTGELFF | TGTGCCAGCAGCTACACCGGGACTCGGAACACCGGGGAGCTGTTTTTT
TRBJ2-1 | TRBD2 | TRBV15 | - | CATSRAGTSGMAEQFF | TGTGCCACCAGCAGAGCCGGGACTAGCGGTATGGCAGAGCAGTTCTTC